This T cell receptor (beta chain) was sequenced in a study of T cell changes during pregnancy in multiple sclerosis. Trimming stripped 1 base from V and 2 bases from J, with 11 bases between. Germline-derived CDR1 and CDR2 are SGHVS and FQNEAQ. The CDR3 is 15 amino acids. Profiled with immunoSEQ multiplex PCR; TCRdb holds only in-frame clones, not every one. This repertoire shows about 40,000 clones, about 85% found once; its top ten account for roughly 1%. The V and J genes are TRBV7-8 and TRBJ1-2; D remains ambiguous. The clonotype comes from a female donor with multiple sclerosis, enrolled in a pregnancy study. The material sequenced was CD4+ T cells from peripheral blood mononuclear cells, taken in the second trimester of pregnancy. The CDR3 DNA reads TGTGCCAGCAGCTTAGATAGGAGGAGCAACTATGGCTACACCTTC. Protein sequence: CASSLDRRSNYGYTF.